This is a list of T cell receptor beta chains from one sample in a study of blood T cell repertoires in COVID-19. Sequencing used immunoSEQ multiplex PCR; TCRdb keeps in-frame clones, though not all of them. Of 60,000 to 75,000 clones listed, approximately 78% were seen once; the top ten hold about 9.8%. The specimen was peripheral blood. The receptors here all came from a woman older than 75 with acute or convalescent COVID-19. Each CDR3 is given with its conserved first and last residue. A D gene is named only where the DNA matches it firmly. The size field is filled for only some rows; it gives once, few, many or a size class.

v_call	d_call	j_call	clone_size	cdr3_nt	cdr3_aa
TRBV19	TRBD1	TRBJ2-1	once	TGTGCCAGTAGTAGGGACAGGGACAATGAGCAGTTCTTC	CASSRDRDNEQFF
TRBV7-2	.	TRBJ2-1	.	TGTGCCAGCAGCTTCGAAAGAGATAAGTTCAGGAATGAGCAGTTCTTC	CASSFERDKFRNEQFF
TRBV5-5	TRBD1	TRBJ2-7	.	TGTGCCAGCAGCTTGGACAGGGGGGCGGGCTACGAGCAGTACTTC	CASSLDRGAGYEQYF
TRBV6-6	TRBD1	TRBJ1-1	.	TGTGCCAGCAGTTACCCGGGACAGGTCTCTGAAGCTTTCTTT	CASSYPGQVSEAFF
TRBV5-5	.	TRBJ1-4	once	TGTGCCAGCAGCTTGGATCCCGGGGGGAATAGAGAAAAACTGTTTTTT	CASSLDPGGNREKLFF
TRBV6-5	.	TRBJ1-3	.	TGTGCCAGCACCGCCCGGGGGACCTCTGGAAACACCATATATTTT	CASTARGTSGNTIYF
TRBV4-1	.	TRBJ2-1	.	TGCGCCAGCAGCCAAGAAGGAGGGTACAATGAGCAGTTCTTC	CASSQEGGYNEQFF
TRBV2	.	TRBJ2-7	.	TGTGCCAGCATCGAAGGGGGGGAAGAGTACTTC	CASIEGGEEYF
TRBV19	TRBD1	TRBJ2-3	.	TGTGCCAGTAGTATACGGACAGGTGGGCGGACAGATACGCAGTATTTT	CASSIRTGGRTDTQYF
TRBV5-6	TRBD1	TRBJ1-3	.	TGTGCCAGCAGCTTGGCCCACACAGGGGACTTGTATGGAAACACCATATATTTT	CASSLAHTGDLYGNTIYF
TRBV6-2/TRBV6-3	TRBD2	TRBJ2-1	.	TGTGCCAGCAGTTACTCCCTGGGCGGGGGGGTAGATGAGCAGTTCTTC	CASSYSLGGGVDEQFF
TRBV24-1	.	TRBJ1-2	.	TGTGCCACCAGCAGAACAGACGGCTATGGCTACACCTTC	CATSRTDGYGYTF
TRBV12-3/TRBV12-4	.	TRBJ1-2	.	TGTGCCAGCAGCGTAGGGGTATATGGCTACACCTTC	CASSVGVYGYTF
TRBV12-3/TRBV12-4	.	TRBJ2-4	.	TGTGCCAGCAGCCTCTCGAACATTCAGTACTTC	CASSLSNIQYF
TRBV7-6	TRBD1	TRBJ2-5	few	TGTGCCAGCAGCTTAGGAGCCATCGCGGGACAGGGGGCGCGGGAGACCCAGTACTTC	CASSLGAIAGQGARETQYF
TRBV5-4	TRBD1	TRBJ2-1	.	TGTGCCAGCAGCCGGGGACAGGGGCTTCCTGAGCAGTTCTTC	CASSRGQGLPEQFF
TRBV4-1	.	TRBJ1-4	.	TGCGCCAGCAGCTCAGGGGATACAACTAATGAAAAACTGTTTTTT	CASSSGDTTNEKLFF
TRBV3-1/TRBV3-2	TRBD2	TRBJ2-7	.	TGTGCCAGCAGCCTCACAGCGGGGGGGACGGGGGAGCAGTACTTC	CASSLTAGGTGEQYF
TRBV11-2	.	TRBJ1-3	.	TGTGCCAGCAGCTTACTCCCGGCAGGGTCTGGAAACACCATATATTTT	CASSLLPAGSGNTIYF
TRBV5-1	TRBD1	TRBJ2-5	.	TGCGCCAGCAGCTCCAGGGGGCGCAGGGAGACCCAGTACTTC	CASSSRGRRETQYF
TRBV5-4	TRBD2	TRBJ2-3	.	TGTGCCAGCAGCAAAAAAGCGGGGACCAACACAGATACGCAGTATTTT	CASSKKAGTNTDTQYF
TRBV2	.	TRBJ1-2	few	TGTGCCAGCAGTGAAGCGCCCGGGGGGTCCGATGGCTACACCTTC	CASSEAPGGSDGYTF
TRBV30	.	TRBJ1-2	once	TGTGCCTGCGGCGGGGGCGCTGGAATTGGCTACACCTTC	CACGGGAGIGYTF
TRBV5-1	.	TRBJ1-4	.	TGCGCCAGCAGCGGCGGGACGTATAATGAAAAACTGTTTTTT	CASSGGTYNEKLFF
TRBV18	TRBD1	TRBJ2-3	.	TGTGCCAGCTCACCCGGACAGGGCGCCACAGATACGCAGTATTTT	CASSPGQGATDTQYF
TRBV6-2/TRBV6-3	TRBD2	TRBJ2-7	.	TGTGCCAGCAGCCGGAGTAGCGGGGGCGACGCCTACGAGCAGTACTTC	CASSRSSGGDAYEQYF
TRBV7-9	TRBD2	TRBJ2-3	.	TGTGCCAGCAGCCTGGGACTAGCGTCAGATACGCAGTATTTT	CASSLGLASDTQYF
TRBV9	.	TRBJ1-6	once	TGTGCCAGCAGTCGTCGGGGGATCGGGACACCCCTCCACTTT	CASSRRGIGTPLHF
TRBV10-2	TRBD1	TRBJ2-7	.	TGCGCCAGCACCCCTAACCCCCCGGGACAGGGTCTGGGGGAGCAGTACTTC	CASTPNPPGQGLGEQYF
TRBV4-1	.	TRBJ1-5	.	TGCGCCAGCAGCCAAGAGCCGATACAGGGTACAGGCAATCAGCCCCAGCATTTT	CASSQEPIQGTGNQPQHF
TRBV3-1/TRBV3-2	.	TRBJ2-2	once	TGTGCCAGCAGCCCTACAGACACCGGGGAGCTGTTTTTT	CASSPTDTGELFF
TRBV7-9	.	TRBJ2-7	.	TGTGCCAGCAGCTTAGCCCTAGGGGGAGGGGGCTACGAGCAGTACTTC	CASSLALGGGGYEQYF
TRBV6-2/TRBV6-3	TRBD2	TRBJ2-1	once	TGTGCCAGCAGTTATAGCGGGGGGCCTGAGCAGTTCTTC	CASSYSGGPEQFF
TRBV7-9	.	TRBJ2-1	.	TGTGCCAGCAGCGGCTGGGGGGTGGGAGACAATGAGCAGTTCTTC	CASSGWGVGDNEQFF
TRBV4-2	.	TRBJ2-2	.	TGTGCCAGCAGCCATCGGGGGAACACCGGGGAGCTGTTTTTT	CASSHRGNTGELFF
TRBV27	TRBD2	TRBJ2-3	.	TGTGCCAGCAGCTCATGGTCGGGGGGGAACACAGATACGCAGTATTTT	CASSSWSGGNTDTQYF
TRBV19	TRBD1	TRBJ1-6	once	TGTGCCACGGGACAGATTAATTCACCCCTCCACTTT	CATGQINSPLHF
TRBV6-1	.	TRBJ2-2	.	TGTGCCAGCAAAGCCGAGAGCACCGGGGAGCTGTTTTTT	CASKAESTGELFF
TRBV5-1	TRBD2	TRBJ2-1	.	TGCGCCAGCGGACTAGCGGGGCCCTACAATGAGCAGTTCTTC	CASGLAGPYNEQFF
TRBV6-5	.	TRBJ1-2	once	TGTGCCAGCAATACAGGGCCAGATGGCTACACCTTC	CASNTGPDGYTF
TRBV11-3	TRBD2	TRBJ2-1	.	TGTGCCAGCAGCCGAGGCCCGCTAGCGGGGGGGAGCAATGAGCAGTTCTTC	CASSRGPLAGGSNEQFF
TRBV5-1	.	TRBJ2-1	.	TGCGCCAGCAGCTTGCGGGGGGCTCGTCGCGATGAGCAGTTCTTC	CASSLRGARRDEQFF
TRBV18	TRBD1	TRBJ1-1	.	TGTGCCAGCTCACCAAGAACAGGGGGGTACACTGAAGCTTTCTTT	CASSPRTGGYTEAFF
TRBV7-9	.	TRBJ1-6	.	TGTGCCAGCAGCTTAGAAGCTCAGGGTTCACCCCTCCACTTT	CASSLEAQGSPLHF
TRBV4-1	.	TRBJ1-5	.	TGCGCCAGCAGCCAAGTTCAGGGAAAAAATCAGCCCCAGCATTTT	CASSQVQGKNQPQHF
TRBV9	TRBD2	TRBJ2-3	.	TGTGCCAGCAGCGTAGAGAACTTAGGCGGGGGGGCAGGTGATACGCAGTATTTT	CASSVENLGGGAGDTQYF
TRBV11-2	TRBD1	TRBJ2-2	.	TGTGCCAGCAGCTCCGGGACAGGGAACACCGGGGAGCTGTTTTTT	CASSSGTGNTGELFF
TRBV7-2	.	TRBJ1-5	.	TGTGCCAGCAGCTTAGAATCTACAGAGAAGAACAGCAATCAGCCCCAGCATTTT	CASSLESTEKNSNQPQHF
TRBV5-4	TRBD1	TRBJ2-5	.	TGTGCCAGCAGCTTTTCCGGGGGACAGGGTGAGACCCAGTACTTC	CASSFSGGQGETQYF
TRBV29-1	TRBD1	TRBJ2-7	.	TGCAGCGTTGAAGACAGGGACAGGGTGAACGAGCAGTACTTC	CSVEDRDRVNEQYF
TRBV5-5	TRBD1	TRBJ2-6	.	TGTGCCAGCAGCTTGACGGCAGGGGGCGTTGGGGCCAACGTCCTGACTTTC	CASSLTAGGVGANVLTF
TRBV11-2	.	TRBJ1-2	few	TGTGCCAGCAGCTTCAATACAGGGATCTATGGCTACACCTTC	CASSFNTGIYGYTF
TRBV19	.	TRBJ2-1	.	TGTGCCAGTAGTATACAAAGCGACGTCAACAATGAGCAGTTCTTC	CASSIQSDVNNEQFF